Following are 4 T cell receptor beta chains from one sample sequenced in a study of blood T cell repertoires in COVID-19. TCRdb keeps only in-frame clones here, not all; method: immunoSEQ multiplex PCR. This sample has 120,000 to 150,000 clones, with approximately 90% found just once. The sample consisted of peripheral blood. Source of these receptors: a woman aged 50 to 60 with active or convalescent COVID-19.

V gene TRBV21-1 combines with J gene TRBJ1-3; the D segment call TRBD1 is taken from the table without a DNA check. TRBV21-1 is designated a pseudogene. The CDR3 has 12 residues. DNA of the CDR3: TGTGCCAGCCTCAAGGGGGGAAACACCATATATTTT. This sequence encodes CASLKGGNTIYF.

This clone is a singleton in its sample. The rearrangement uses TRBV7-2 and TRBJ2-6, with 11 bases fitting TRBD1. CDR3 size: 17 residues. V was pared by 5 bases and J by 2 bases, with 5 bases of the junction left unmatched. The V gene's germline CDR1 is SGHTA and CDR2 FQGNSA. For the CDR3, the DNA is TGTGCCAGCAGCCCTGGACAGGGGGCGACTGGGGCCAACGTCCTGACTTTC. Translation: CASSPGQGATGANVLTF.

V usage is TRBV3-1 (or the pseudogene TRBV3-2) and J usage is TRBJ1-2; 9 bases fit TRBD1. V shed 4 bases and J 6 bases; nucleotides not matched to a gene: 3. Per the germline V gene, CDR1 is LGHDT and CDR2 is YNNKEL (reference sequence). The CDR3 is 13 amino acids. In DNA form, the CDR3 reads TGTGCCAGCAGCCGACAGGGGGGGGATGGCTACACCTTC. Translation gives CASSRQGGDGYTF.

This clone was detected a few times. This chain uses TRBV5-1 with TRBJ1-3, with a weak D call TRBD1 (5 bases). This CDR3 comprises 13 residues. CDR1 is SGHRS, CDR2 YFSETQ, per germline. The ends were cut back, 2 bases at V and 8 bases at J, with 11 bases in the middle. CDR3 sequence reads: CASSFGGRDTIYF. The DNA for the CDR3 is TGCGCCAGCAGCTTCGGGGGGAGAGACACCATATATTTT.